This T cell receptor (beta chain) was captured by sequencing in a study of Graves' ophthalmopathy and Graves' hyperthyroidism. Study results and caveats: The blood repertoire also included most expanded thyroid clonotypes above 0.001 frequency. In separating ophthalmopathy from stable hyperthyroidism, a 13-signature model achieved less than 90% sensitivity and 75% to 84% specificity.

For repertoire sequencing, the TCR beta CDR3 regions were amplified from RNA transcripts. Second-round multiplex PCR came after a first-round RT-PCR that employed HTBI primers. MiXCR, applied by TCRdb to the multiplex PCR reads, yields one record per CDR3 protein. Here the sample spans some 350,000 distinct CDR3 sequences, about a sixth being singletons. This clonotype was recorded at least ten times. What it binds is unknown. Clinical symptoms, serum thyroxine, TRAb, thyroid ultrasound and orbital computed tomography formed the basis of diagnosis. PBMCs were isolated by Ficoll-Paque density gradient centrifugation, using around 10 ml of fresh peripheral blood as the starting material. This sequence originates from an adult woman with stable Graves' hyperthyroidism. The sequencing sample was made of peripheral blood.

The CDR3 nucleotides are TGTGCCAGCAAGGGCGCGACAGGGGCTAGCACCGGGGAGCTGTTTTTT. Translating gives CASKGATGASTGELFF. The J gene is TRBJ2-2, the V gene TRBV28; 8 nucleotides match TRBD1. Germline CDR1 reads MDHEN; CDR2 reads SYDVKM. V shed 7 bases and J 4 bases; nucleotides not matched to a gene: 11. CDR3 length equals 16 residues.